The 27 T cell receptor beta chains given below trace back to one sample, sequenced in a study of radiotherapy plus CTLA-4 blockade in lung cancer. Clones were read by immunoSEQ multiplex PCR, and TCRdb kept only the in-frame ones, dropping some. The profile shows around 44,000 clones, about 86% of them singletons. The source material was peripheral blood, sampled from a patient treated with radiotherapy plus ipilimumab. The receptors stem from a human donor with non-small cell lung cancer that progressed on radiotherapy plus ipilimumab. Some clones in this sample may be carry-over from other donors' samples.

This sequence joins TRBV6-5 and TRBJ1-1; D possibly corresponds to TRBD1 (6 bases). There are 15 residues in the CDR3. Germline V gene sequence: CDR1 MNHEY, CDR2 SVGAGI. V lost 1 base and J lost 0, with 9 bases in between. This chain's CDR3 is CASSYWGQMNTEAFF. CDR3 DNA: TGTGCCAGCAGTTACTGGGGGCAAATGAACACTGAAGCTTTCTTT.

This rearrangement joins TRBV7-7 to TRBJ2-7; 7 bases line up with TRBD1. The CDR3 runs 13 residues. The V gene end was trimmed by 5 bases and the J gene end by 7 bases; junction bases not matched to a gene: 8. The germline V gene encodes CDR1 SSHAT and CDR2 FNYEAQ (reference sequence). The DNA of the CDR3 is TGTGCCAGCAGCCCCCCCGGGACAGAAGAGCAGTACTTC. It is translated as CASSPPGTEEQYF.

The chain links TRBV5-1 to TRBJ1-6; possibly TRBD1 for D (5 bases). The CDR3 runs to 15 residues. V lost 4 bases and J lost 5, with 13 bases in between. Germline-derived CDR1 and CDR2 are SGHRS and YFSETQ. As DNA, the CDR3 is TGCGCCAGCAGCACAAAGACAGTCGATAATTCACCCCTCCACTTT. It specifies CASSTKTVDNSPLHF.

The chain recombines TRBV4-3 with TRBJ2-3; D might be TRBD2 (5 bases). CDR3 length: 16 amino acids. Trimming cost V 3 bases and J 2 bases, with 15 bases left between them. The germline gives CDR1 LGHNA, CDR2 YSLEER. CDR3 in DNA: TGCGCCAGCAGCCATAGGTTATCGGGAAACACAGATACGCAGTATTTT. Its protein product is CASSHRLSGNTDTQYF.

This sequence joins TRBV4-1 and TRBJ2-1; unclear D gene. Deletions cut 1 base from V and 0 bases from J, with 10 bases between. Germline V CDR1 and CDR2: MGHRA, YSYEKL. The CDR3 runs 16 residues. The CDR3: CASSQVIPRSYNEQFF. CDR3 coding DNA: TGCGCCAGCAGCCAAGTTATACCGCGCTCCTACAATGAGCAGTTCTTC.

This chain links TRBV5-1 with TRBJ2-1; 12 positions agree with TRBD2. In germline, CDR1 is SGHRS, CDR2 YFSETQ. This CDR3 is built from 15 residues. Trimming took 5 bases from V and 8 from J; bases not matched to a gene: 8. CDR3 nucleotides: TGCGCCAGCAGTTTAAGACTAGCGGGGGCAGATGAGCAGTTCTTC. This gives the protein CASSLRLAGADEQFF. Filled out from reference TRBV5-1 and TRBJ2-1, the complete variable domain reads KAGVTQTPRYLIKTRGQQVTLSCSPISGHRSVSWYQQTPGQGLQFLFEYFSETQRNKGNFPGRFSGRQFSNSRSEMNVSTLELGDSALYLCASSLRLAGADEQFFGPGTRLTVL.

This clone was detected only once. This rearrangement joins TRBV21-1 to TRBJ2-1; TRBD2, as called in the table, went unchecked against the DNA. TRBV21-1 is a pseudogene segment. This CDR3 contains 17 residues. Here the CDR3 reads CASKGGGEGQAGDEQFF. CDR3 coding DNA: TGTGCCAGCAAAGGGGGAGGGGAGGGCCAGGCGGGGGATGAGCAGTTCTTC.

The V and J genes are TRBV25-1 and TRBJ2-2, with TRBD1 matching over 8 bases. V shed 7 bases and J 7 bases; nucleotides not matched to a gene: 5. CDR1 is MGHDK, CDR2 SYGVNS, per germline. CDR3 length equals 13 residues. The CDR3 nucleotides read TGTGCCAGCACTTCAGGGGGCGGCGGGGAGCTGTTTTTT. It is translated as CASTSGGGGELFF.

The chain is built from TRBV14 and TRBJ2-2; D is undetermined. V lost 1 base to trimming and J lost 5 bases, with 11 bases between them. CDR3 length equals 15 residues. The germline V gene encodes CDR1 SGHDN and CDR2 FVKESK. DNA for the CDR3: TGTGCCAGCAGCCAAGGCGCAGGTGCTACCGGGGAGCTGTTTTTT. It translates to CASSQGAGATGELFF.

The sample holds one count of this clone. CDR3 sequence reads: CASSVGFQNIQYF. In DNA, the CDR3 is TGTGCCAGCAGTGTTGGCTTCCAAAACATTCAGTACTTC. This chain uses TRBV6-1 with TRBJ2-4; D is uncertain. This CDR3 spans 13 amino acids. Germline assignment: CDR1 MNHNS and CDR2 SASEGT. V was shortened by 4 bases and J by 5 bases, with 9 bases between the two germline ends.

J is TRBJ2-2 and V is TRBV5-1; D gene unclear. The germline V and J ends were trimmed by 3 bases and 3 bases, with 12 bases remaining between them. This CDR3 comprises 15 residues. Germline V lookup: CDR1 SGHRS, CDR2 YFSETQ. The CDR3 DNA sequence: TGCGCCAGCAGCTCCCGACTCGCCGACACCGGGGAGCTGTTTTTT. This sequence encodes CASSSRLADTGELFF.

The gene calls are TRBV29-1 and TRBJ2-5; 7 bases line up with TRBD2. CDR3 size: 15 residues. J lost 5 bases, V lost 2 bases, and 11 bases had no gene match. Germline V gene data show CDR1 as SQVTM and CDR2 as ANQGSEA. In DNA form, the CDR3 reads TGCAGCGTTGAAAGCCTAGCGGAGACGCGCGAGACCCAGTACTTC. This gives the protein CSVESLAETRETQYF.

The chain links TRBV11-3 to TRBJ2-3; weak D call: TRBD2 (5 bases). V gave up 5 bases and J gave up 6 bases, with 12 bases separating them. The CDR3 has 13 residues. Looked up from germline, CDR1 is SGHNT and CDR2 is YENEEA. The DNA for the CDR3 is TGTGCCAGCAGCGCCCATGGGAGCGATACGCAGTATTTT. The encoded protein is CASSAHGSDTQYF.

The rearrangement links TRBV7-8 to TRBJ2-1, with 8 bases matching TRBD2. Trimming removed 0 bases from V and 4 bases from J; junction bases left unmatched: 8. There are 17 residues in the CDR3. The germline V gene has CDR1 SGHVS and CDR2 FQNEAQ. CDR3 amino acids: CASSLAQLAGKYNEQFF. The CDR3 DNA is TGTGCCAGCAGCTTAGCGCAGTTAGCGGGAAAATACAATGAGCAGTTCTTC.

The genes are TRBV10-1 and TRBJ1-6; D gene uncertain. The CDR3 runs 14 residues. V lost 3 bases to trimming and J lost 8 bases, with 11 bases between them. The germline V gene encodes CDR1 WNHNN and CDR2 SYGVQD (reference sequence). The CDR3 nucleotides read TGCGCCAGCAGTGATGGGAGAAGGGATTCACCCCTCCACTTT. This encodes CASSDGRRDSPLHF.

V is TRBV5-4 and J is TRBJ2-3; no definite D call. CDR3 length: 14 residues. Trimming pared 4 bases from V and 3 bases from J, leaving 12 bases between. Germline V lookup: CDR1 SGHNT, CDR2 YYREEE (reference sequence). CDR3 DNA sequence: TGTGCCAGCAGCCTCAACCGACAAACAGATACGCAGTATTTT. It yields the protein CASSLNRQTDTQYF.

The chain joins TRBV5-1 to TRBJ2-3, with 12 positions matching TRBD1. CDR3 length: 16 residues. The V and J ends lost 4 bases and 6 bases, in that order; junction bases with no gene match: 9. Germline loops: CDR1 SGHRS, CDR2 YFSETQ. CDR3 bases: TGCGCCAGCAGCCGCCAAGGGACAGGGGGCCGGGATACGCAGTATTTT. Translating it yields CASSRQGTGGRDTQYF. Complete variable domain (other parts from reference TRBV5-1 and TRBJ2-3): KAGVTQTPRYLIKTRGQQVTLSCSPISGHRSVSWYQQTPGQGLQFLFEYFSETQRNKGNFPGRFSGRQFSNSRSEMNVSTLELGDSALYLCASSRQGTGGRDTQYFGPGTRLTVL.

This rearrangement joins TRBV2 to TRBJ2-2; the match to TRBD2 covers 8 bases. V shed 2 bases, J shed 7 bases, and the junction held 15 bases outside the gene matches. Per the germline V gene, CDR1 is SNHLY and CDR2 is FYNNEI. This CDR3 comprises 18 residues. Here the CDR3 DNA reads TGTGCCAGCAGTGAACGGGGCCGGGTCGGGGGGGCCCACGGGGAGCTGTTTTTT. Translating gives CASSERGRVGGAHGELFF.

CDR3 DNA sequence: TGTGCCAGCAGTACTTTACCGAAGAGCTCTGGAAACACCATATATTTT. Residues: CASSTLPKSSGNTIYF. The chain combines TRBV2 with TRBJ1-3; D uncertain. The CDR3 has 16 residues. Germline CDR1 is SNHLY and CDR2 is FYNNEI. The V and J ends lost 5 bases and 0 bases respectively, with 14 bases between them.

The J gene is TRBJ2-1, the V gene TRBV9, with 13 bases aligning to TRBD2. Germline trimming cut 0 bases from V and 10 bases from J; bases unmatched to any gene: 4. Germline values: CDR1 SGDLS, CDR2 YYNGEE. This CDR3 is built from 15 residues. CDR3 bases: TGTGCCAGCAGCGTAGAAGGACTAGCGGGAGAAGAGCAGTTCTTC. Its protein is CASSVEGLAGEEQFF.

V is TRBV6-6 and J is TRBJ1-1; TRBD1 aligns across 10 bases. V dropped 7 bases and J dropped 3; count of bases not matched to a gene: 8. Germline loops: CDR1 MNHNY, CDR2 SVGAGI (reference sequence). This CDR3 region has 15 residues. The CDR3: CASNDRGRRYTEAFF. CDR3 DNA sequence: TGTGCCAGCAACGACAGGGGGCGCCGATACACTGAAGCTTTCTTT.

The genes are TRBV5-1 and TRBJ1-6, with D possibly matching TRBD1 (5 bases). The length of the CDR3 is 17 residues. Germline-derived CDR1 and CDR2 are SGHRS and YFSETQ. Trimming took off 0 bases at V and 3 bases at J, with 13 bases between the two ends. CDR3 region: CASSLAGGEGYNSPLHF. DNA of the CDR3: TGCGCCAGCAGCTTGGCAGGAGGGGAAGGCTATAATTCACCCCTCCACTTT.

This clone was counted once. The chain has TRBV5-1 and TRBJ1-2; 9 bases map to TRBD1. The J segment lost 6 bases and the V segment lost 4 bases, leaving 7 bases of the junction unmatched. CDR3 size: 14 residues. In germline, CDR1 is SGHRS, CDR2 YFSETQ. CDR3: CASSEGTGGHGYTF. The CDR3 DNA follows: TGCGCCAGCAGCGAAGGCACAGGGGGCCATGGCTACACCTTC.

The chain has TRBV5-1 and TRBJ1-1; perhaps TRBD1 as D (6 bases). This CDR3 comprises 14 residues. V was pared by 4 bases and J by 1 base, with 11 bases between. Per germline, CDR1 SGHRS and CDR2 YFSETQ. The CDR3 here is CASSMLGQNTEAFF. The CDR3 DNA reads TGCGCCAGCAGCATGCTGGGACAGAACACTGAAGCTTTCTTT.

The CDR3 sequence is CASSWSGRSGTDTQYF. CDR3 nucleotide sequence: TGTGCCAGCAGCTGGAGCGGGAGAAGTGGCACAGATACGCAGTATTTT. The chain links TRBV9 to TRBJ2-3, with 8 nucleotides matching TRBD2. The germline V gene encodes CDR1 SGDLS and CDR2 YYNGEE. After removal of 4 bases from V and 1 base from J, the junction contained 8 bases not matched to a gene. The CDR3 runs 16 residues.

This rearrangement joins TRBV29-1 to TRBJ2-3; 10 bases are shared with TRBD2. J was trimmed by 15 bases and V by 3 bases; bases with no gene match: 3. Germline V gives CDR1 SQVTM, CDR2 ANQGSEA. CDR3 length: 10 residues. As DNA, the CDR3 is TGCAGCGTTGAGAGCGGGGGGGCCTATTTT. This gives the protein CSVESGGAYF.

V and J are TRBV11-2 and TRBJ2-1; no clear D gene. Trimming stripped 0 bases from V and 0 bases from J, with 6 bases between. The CDR3 sequence is 15 residues long. Germline V gene lookup returns CDR1 SGHAT and CDR2 FQNNGV. DNA of the CDR3: TGTGCCAGCAGCTTAGATCTGTCCTCCTACAATGAGCAGTTCTTC. Translating it yields CASSLDLSSYNEQFF.